A selection of T cell receptor beta chains follows, all from one sample in a study of cytomegalovirus exposure and HLA in healthy donors. The method was immunoSEQ multiplex PCR; TCRdb's version includes in-frame clones alone and lacks a portion of them. The table has around 160,000 clones, roughly 80% seen once; the top ten hold roughly 4.5%. The sample comprised PBMCs. The receptors originated from a man aged 50-60 years in good health and CMV-seropositive. Each CDR3 is given with its conserved first and last residue. Each record gives: V gene, J gene, clone size, D gene, CDR3 protein, CDR3 DNA. The D gene is left open where the match is weak. The size field is filled for only some rows; it gives once, few, many or a size class.

TRBV6-1,TRBJ1-4,-,TRBD1,CASSDDRANEKLFF,TGTGCCAGCAGTGACGACAGGGCGAATGAAAAACTGTTTTTT
TRBV5-6,TRBJ1-6,-,TRBD1,CASSKRTGTLISPLHF,TGTGCCAGCAGCAAGCGGACAGGGACACTTATTTCACCCCTCCACTTT
TRBV6-5,TRBJ2-1,-,-,CASSYFTEGSQFF,TGTGCCAGCAGTTACTTTACAGAAGGCTCACAGTTCTTC
TRBV15,TRBJ1-5,-,-,CATSRDGNQPQHF,TGTGCCACCAGCAGAGACGGCAATCAGCCCCAGCATTTT
TRBV27,TRBJ1-4,-,TRBD1,CASRGTGGNGEKLFF,TGTGCCAGCAGGGGGACAGGGGGCAACGGTGAAAAACTGTTTTTT
TRBV27,TRBJ1-1,once,-,CASSSVNTEAFF,TGTGCCAGCAGTTCTGTGAACACTGAAGCTTTCTTT
TRBV5-1,TRBJ1-2,-,-,CASSLGTNYGYTF,TGCGCCAGCAGCTTGGGTACAAACTATGGCTACACCTTC
TRBV19,TRBJ2-5,-,TRBD1,CASSPNRGSIETQYF,TGTGCCAGTAGTCCAAACAGGGGGAGCATCGAGACCCAGTACTTC
TRBV28,TRBJ2-7,-,-,CASSLSATPGNEQYF,TGTGCCAGCAGTTTATCGGCCACCCCAGGGAACGAGCAGTACTTC
TRBV18,TRBJ1-1,-,-,CASSPGQQTEAFF,TGTGCCAGCTCACCAGGACAGCAAACTGAAGCTTTCTTT
TRBV5-8,TRBJ1-1,-,-,CASSLLQGNTEAFF,TGTGCCAGCAGCCTCCTACAGGGAAACACTGAAGCTTTCTTT
TRBV5-1,TRBJ1-6,-,-,CASTEGDYNSPLHF,TGCGCCAGCACTGAGGGGGACTATAATTCACCCCTCCACTTT
TRBV2,TRBJ1-1,-,TRBD1,CASSQEGALMNTEAFF,TGTGCCAGCAGCCAGGAGGGGGCCCTGATGAACACTGAAGCTTTCTTT
TRBV2,TRBJ2-7,-,-,CASRITQGEQYF,TGTGCCAGCAGAATTACCCAGGGCGAGCAGTACTTC
TRBV27,TRBJ2-3,-,TRBD2,CASSRRGGLDTQYF,TGTGCCAGCAGTAGGCGGGGGGGCCTAGATACGCAGTATTTT
TRBV29-1,TRBJ2-2,-,-,CSVDFSNTGELFF,TGCAGCGTTGACTTCTCGAACACCGGGGAGCTGTTTTTT
TRBV29-1,TRBJ2-1,-,TRBD2,CSVQRTSGNNEQFF,TGCAGCGTCCAAAGGACTAGCGGTAACAATGAGCAGTTCTTC
TRBV10-2,TRBJ2-7,-,TRBD2,CASQKEREWPYEQYF,TGCGCCAGCCAAAAAGAGCGGGAGTGGCCCTACGAGCAGTACTTC
TRBV28,TRBJ1-1,once,-,CASSLPGAAEAFF,TGTGCCAGCAGTTTACCAGGGGCCGCTGAAGCTTTCTTT
TRBV21-1,TRBJ1-1,-,-,CASSKEEVLVNTEAFF,TGTGCCAGCAGCAAAGAGGAGGTTTTAGTGAACACTGAAGCTTTCTTT
TRBV6-1,TRBJ1-4,-,TRBD1,CASSPRDRNEKLFF,TGTGCCAGCAGCCCCCGGGACAGAAATGAAAAACTGTTTTTT
TRBV5-5,TRBJ2-5,-,-,CASSLVGADQETQYF,TGTGCCAGCAGCTTGGTAGGAGCGGACCAAGAGACCCAGTACTTC
TRBV2,TRBJ2-7,-,-,CASSVRLLGYEQYF,TGTGCCAGCAGTGTGAGACTCCTCGGCTACGAGCAGTACTTC
TRBV7-9,TRBJ2-5,-,TRBD2,CSSSTSGGWIQETQYF,TGTTCCAGCAGCACCAGCGGGGGATGGATACAAGAGACCCAGTACTTC
TRBV28,TRBJ1-5,-,TRBD1,CAIRQGVNQPQHF,TGTGCCATCAGACAGGGGGTCAATCAGCCCCAGCATTTT
TRBV7-9,TRBJ1-2,-,-,CASTLIKGDGYTF,TGTGCCAGCACCCTTATAAAGGGGGATGGCTACACCTTC
TRBV4-1,TRBJ2-7,-,TRBD2,CASSQGPLAGAGEQYF,TGCGCCAGCAGCCAAGGACCTCTAGCGGGAGCTGGGGAGCAGTACTTC
TRBV5-4,TRBJ2-5,-,TRBD2,CASRSAGGRETQYF,TGTGCCAGCAGATCCGCGGGGGGGCGTGAGACCCAGTACTTC
TRBV9,TRBJ2-3,-,TRBD2,CASSHGTSGGTDTQYF,TGTGCCAGCAGCCACGGGACTAGCGGGGGCACAGATACGCAGTATTTT
TRBV30,TRBJ2-3,-,TRBD2,CAWGLAGDTQYF,TGTGCCTGGGGACTAGCGGGGGATACGCAGTATTTT
TRBV10-3,TRBJ2-3,-,-,CAISGETDTQYF,TGTGCCATCAGTGGAGAAACAGATACGCAGTATTTT
TRBV5-1,TRBJ2-5,-,-,CASSLAGQQETQYF,TGCGCCAGCAGCTTGGCGGGACAACAAGAGACCCAGTACTTC
TRBV11-2,TRBJ2-5,-,-,CASSVRPETQYF,TGTGCCAGCAGCGTCCGTCCAGAGACCCAGTACTTC
TRBV5-4,TRBJ2-5,-,TRBD2,CASSLGSLAVQETQYF,TGTGCCAGCAGCTTGGGGAGCCTAGCGGTCCAAGAGACCCAGTACTTC
TRBV25-1,TRBJ1-3,-,TRBD1,CASSEWTGGGNTIYF,TGTGCCAGCAGTGAATGGACAGGTGGGGGAAACACCATATATTTT
TRBV30,TRBJ1-6,-,-,CAWSVQANSPLHF,TGTGCCTGGAGTGTACAGGCCAATTCACCCCTCCACTTT
TRBV9,TRBJ2-7,-,TRBD1,CASSSAPGQVYEQYF,TGTGCCAGCAGCTCCGCTCCGGGACAGGTCTACGAGCAGTACTTC
TRBV7-2,TRBJ2-3,-,TRBD2,CASSQIGGGKADTQYF,TGTGCCAGCAGCCAAATCGGCGGGGGGAAGGCAGATACGCAGTATTTT
TRBV9,TRBJ2-1,few,TRBD2,CASSSSTSGGNNEQFF,TGTGCCAGCAGCTCCAGTACTAGCGGGGGCAACAATGAGCAGTTCTTC
TRBV19,TRBJ2-2,-,-,CASTRTAMNTGELFF,TGTGCCAGTACCAGGACAGCGATGAACACCGGGGAGCTGTTTTTT
TRBV10-3,TRBJ2-1,once,TRBD2,CATSGNNEQFF,TGTGCCACCAGCGGGAACAATGAGCAGTTCTTC
TRBV30,TRBJ2-3,-,TRBD2,CAWRSGGGAMTDTQYF,TGTGCCTGGAGGTCTGGCGGGGGGGCGATGACAGATACGCAGTATTTT
TRBV27,TRBJ1-2,-,TRBD1,CASSSAGGFRVYGYTF,TGTGCCAGCAGTTCGGCAGGGGGTTTTCGAGTCTATGGCTACACCTTC
TRBV19,TRBJ1-5,-,TRBD1,CASSISGQLNQPQHF,TGTGCCAGTAGTATCTCGGGACAGCTCAATCAGCCCCAGCATTTT
TRBV6-1,TRBJ1-6,-,TRBD1,CASSPSQGLNSPLHF,TGTGCCAGCAGCCCATCACAGGGGTTGAATTCACCCCTCCACTTT
TRBV30,TRBJ2-7,-,TRBD1,CAWNFDRVQYEQYF,TGTGCCTGGAACTTCGACAGGGTCCAGTACGAGCAGTACTTC
TRBV28,TRBJ2-3,-,TRBD2,CASSLLAGGPGTDTQYF,TGTGCCAGCAGTTTACTAGCGGGGGGGCCCGGCACAGATACGCAGTATTTT
TRBV10-3,TRBJ2-1,-,TRBD2,CAISELAGESEQFF,TGTGCCATCAGTGAATTAGCGGGAGAGAGTGAGCAGTTCTTC
TRBV2,TRBJ2-1,-,TRBD2,CASNGLAGNHEQFF,TGTGCCAGCAACGGACTAGCGGGGAATCATGAGCAGTTCTTC
TRBV30,TRBJ1-6,-,-,CAWSLQGSNSPLHF,TGTGCCTGGAGTTTGCAGGGATCTAATTCACCCCTCCACTTT
TRBV4-1,TRBJ1-2,-,TRBD1,CASSQAGQGNYGYTF,TGCGCCAGCAGCCAAGCGGGACAGGGTAACTATGGCTACACCTTC
TRBV7-6,TRBJ1-1,-,-,CASSPTPGRETEAFF,TGTGCCAGCAGCCCCACCCCGGGGAGGGAAACTGAAGCTTTCTTT
TRBV27,TRBJ2-1,-,-,CASSFGGGSYNEQFF,TGTGCCAGCAGTTTTGGGGGAGGCTCCTACAATGAGCAGTTCTTC
TRBV6-5,TRBJ1-1,-,-,CASSLAGVTEAFF,TGTGCCAGCAGTTTGGCCGGGGTCACTGAAGCTTTCTTT
TRBV5-1,TRBJ2-7,-,-,CASSFAGVSYEQYF,TGCGCCAGCAGCTTTGCAGGGGTCTCCTACGAGCAGTACTTC
TRBV6-1,TRBJ2-7,few,TRBD1,CASPSWDTGAYEQYF,TGTGCCAGTCCCTCTTGGGATACAGGGGCGTACGAGCAGTACTTC
TRBV11-3,TRBJ2-1,once,TRBD2,CASSRGLAGNNEQFF,TGTGCCAGCAGCCGTGGACTAGCGGGAAACAATGAGCAGTTCTTC
TRBV6-5,TRBJ2-1,-,TRBD1,CASSNRQGRNEQFF,TGTGCCAGCAGTAACCGACAGGGGAGAAATGAGCAGTTCTTC
TRBV28,TRBJ1-5,-,-,CASSSGQPQHF,TGTGCCAGCAGTTCGGGGCAGCCCCAGCATTTT
TRBV6-1,TRBJ1-1,-,TRBD1,CASSEIPGGRTEAFF,TGTGCCAGCAGTGAAATCCCAGGGGGCAGGACTGAAGCTTTCTTT